Listed here are 10 T cell receptor beta chains from one sample, sequenced in a study of cytomegalovirus exposure and HLA in healthy donors (dated by TCRdb to about 2017). Library method: the immunoSEQ multiplex PCR assay. TCRdb carries this immuneACCESS record with in-frame sequences only. Its versions omit some clonotypes, under half of them owing to an unresolved V gene in the studies checked, with the rest unexplained. Within this sample are approximately 270,000 clones, with approximately 86% of them counted one time only. The ten biggest clones cover less than 1.2% of the sample. Sequences were obtained from PBMCs. The receptors were gathered from a young woman in good health and CMV-seronegative.

The chain uses TRBV27 and TRBJ2-1, with 10 bases identical to TRBD2. This CDR3 comprises 17 residues. The V gene's germline CDR1 is MNHEY and CDR2 SMNVEV (reference sequence). V was pared by 4 bases and J by 7 bases, with 13 bases of the junction left unmatched. CDR3 residues: CASSSSIKAGGTNEQFF. The CDR3 coding sequence is TGTGCCAGCAGTTCTTCTATAAAAGCGGGAGGGACGAATGAGCAGTTCTTC.

The chain carries TRBV19 and TRBJ2-1, with D perhaps matching TRBD1 (6 bases). Germline V gene lookup returns CDR1 LNHDA and CDR2 SQIVND (reference sequence). The CDR3 runs 15 residues. The V end was cut by 7 bases, the J end by 15 bases, with 28 bases between. The CDR3 is CASMTIIGGPQRWFF. CDR3 nucleotide sequence: TGTGCCAGTATGACCATTATTGGGGGCCCGCAACGATGGTTCTTC.

The genes are TRBV7-2 and TRBJ2-7; possible D gene TRBD1, 5 bases. Trimming removed 2 bases from V and 3 bases from J, with 8 bases in between. Germline V CDR1 and CDR2: SGHTA, FQGNSA. The CDR3 totals 13 residues. The CDR3 DNA reads as TGTGCCAGCAGCTTAAGTCAGGGCTACGAGCAGTACTTC. Translated: CASSLSQGYEQYF.

The chain links TRBV6-1 to TRBJ2-7; 16 bases align to TRBD2. Germline V CDR1 and CDR2: MNHNS, SASEGT. The CDR3 loop spans 18 amino acids. J gave up 7 bases and V 3 bases, and 12 bases lay outside the gene matches. The CDR3 coding sequence is TGTGCCAGCAGTGAGGGACAGGGACTAGCGGGGGGGGATTATGAGCAGTACTTC. Protein product: CASSEGQGLAGGDYEQYF.

The chain couples TRBV4-1 to TRBJ2-5; D is uncertain. CDR1 MGHRA and CDR2 YSYEKL come from the germline V gene. CDR3 length: 15 amino acids. Trimming pared 0 bases from V and 3 bases from J, leaving 11 bases between. This CDR3 is CASSQDEITEETQYF. The DNA for the CDR3 is TGCGCCAGCAGCCAAGACGAGATAACAGAAGAGACCCAGTACTTC.

This clone turned up a few times. The chain links TRBV10-3 to TRBJ2-2, with 15 bases matching TRBD2. V shed 7 bases and J 7 bases; nucleotides not matched to a gene: 7. Germline CDR1 ENHRY, CDR2 SYGVKD. The CDR3 runs 16 residues. CDR3 region: CAITLGLAGGIGELFF. As DNA, the CDR3 is TGTGCCATCACCCTGGGACTAGCGGGAGGAATCGGGGAGCTGTTTTTT.

The rearrangement joins TRBV27 to TRBJ2-5; 10 bases are shared with TRBD2. The J segment lost 5 bases and the V segment lost 2 bases, leaving 2 bases of the junction unmatched. CDR3 length equals 14 residues. The germline gives CDR1 MNHEY, CDR2 SMNVEV (reference sequence). Here the CDR3 DNA reads TGTGCCAGCAGTTTACTAGCGGGAGATGAGACCCAGTACTTC. Residues: CASSLLAGDETQYF.

The rearrangement joins TRBV30 to TRBJ1-6, with D uncertain. This CDR3 region has 13 residues. The germline V gene has CDR1 GTSNPN and CDR2 SVGIG (reference sequence). Trimming stripped 7 bases from V and 6 bases from J, with 13 bases between. In nucleotides, the CDR3 is TGTGCCTCGACCGTGGGCCTTAATTCACCCCTCCACTTT. Protein sequence: CASTVGLNSPLHF.

The chain carries TRBV13 and TRBJ2-3; TRBD2 agrees at 13 bases. Trimming cost V 3 bases and J 2 bases; bases outside gene matches: 5. This CDR3 region has 17 residues. Germline CDR1 is PRHDT and CDR2 is FYEKMQ (reference sequence). CDR3 in DNA: TGTGCCAGCAGCTTGACGGGACTAGCGGGATCCACAGATACGCAGTATTTT. It yields the protein CASSLTGLAGSTDTQYF.

V is TRBV18 and J is TRBJ1-5; a possible D gene is TRBD1 (5 bases). The CDR3 has 14 residues. Trimming cost V 2 bases and J 2 bases, with 7 bases left between them. Germline CDR1 and CDR2: KGHSH and LQKENI. The CDR3 bases are TGTGCCAGCTCACCAGGGGCTGGCAATCAGCCCCAGCATTTT. Its protein is CASSPGAGNQPQHF.